This T cell receptor beta chain was identified in a study of neurological immune-mediated disorders (dated by TCRdb to about 2019). For context, the study as a whole: The study compared peripheral blood TCR-beta repertoires of HTLV-I-associated myelopathy (HAM/TSP) patients, multiple sclerosis patients and healthy controls using UMI-based sequencing. The cohort included some 66 subjects: approximately 15 with HAM/TSP, some 34 with multiple sclerosis, and some 20 healthy controls. Longitudinal samples, technical triplicates and paired sorted CD4+ and CD8+ T-cell subsets, alongside PBMC samples, were included among the 106 TCR-beta libraries. Overall study outcomes, separate from this receptor: TCR clonal expansion was greatest in HAM/TSP patients and smallest in MS patients, who ranked below even healthy controls. No identical CDR3 amino acid sequences were shared among expanded clones across subjects, suggesting private TCR-beta repertoires in all groups.

cDNA synthesis used template-switch 5'RACE with a primer carrying a 10-nucleotide random unique molecular identifier tagging each TCR transcript. Each sequencing run produced over 180 million TCR-beta sequences covering 15-18 subjects. The RNeasy kit was used for extraction of total RNA. TCR-beta VDJ regions were amplified with primers for the TCR constant region and the 5'RACE anchor, using the KAPA Real-time Library Amplification kit. Sample indexes and Illumina adaptors were added in a first PCR, and a second PCR then increased library yield. The roughly 650 bp TCR product was size-selected on a 2% E-gel SizeSelection system after Ampure bead purification. Before pooling, library quality was checked on a Bioanalyzer, concentration was measured with Qubit, and libraries were quantified with the Kapa Library Quantification kit. An Illumina HiSeq 2500 sequenced the libraries paired-end 2 x 150 bp. To increase sequence diversity, about 25-31% phiX was spiked into each library pool. On the study's bioinformatics: Quality-filtered reads were processed with the UMI-based MiGEC pipeline, which removed over 75% of raw TCR sequences during error correction. IMGT germline references were used for alignment of VDJ genes, and clonotypes were defined by a unique CDR3 amino acid sequence together with V-J genes. Clonal expansion, Shannon diversity and CDR3 relatedness (CalcPairwiseDistances, ClusterSamples) were evaluated with VDJtools, and phylogenetic trees were built with CLCbio workbench. Expanded clones were defined as having at least 8 unique UMIs, based on coefficient-of-variation modelling across technical triplicates. Through fastp at Q25 and MiXCR, TCRdb rebuilt clones from the public reads, retaining in-frame beta chains. Each CDR3 protein gets just one entry, which takes the most common genes and DNA from the rows behind it. What appears here as the V and J calls and clone size reflects TCRdb's work, not the paper's. This sample is represented by roughly 32,000 distinct CDR3 sequences; about 16% of them were singletons. The top ten hold less than 35% of the sample.

Blood bank volunteers in Maryland, USA served as the healthy controls. Libraries from unsorted PBMCs were made from 2 million PBMCs kept in RNAlater at -80 degrees C until RNA extraction. Peripheral blood was subjected to Ficoll-Hypaque density gradient centrifugation to isolate PBMCs, which were then cryopreserved in liquid nitrogen. There are many counts of this clonotype. This receptor's antigen is unknown. The input lacks base qualities; no much larger clone sits a single base away. In the germline V gene, CDR1 corresponds to SGHDT and CDR2 to YYEEEE. Including the terminal cysteine and phenylalanine, the CDR3 comprises 17 residues. The read is trimmed to its CDR3 DNA, 51 bases read in frame from base 1. The junction carries 16 bases between V and J, which are trimmed by 0 bases and 2 bases respectively.

In this chain, TRBV5-6 is recombined with TRBJ2-3, with no D gene named confidently. The clonotype was recovered from a man between 70 and 80 years old in good health. Sequences were obtained from PBMCs. CDR3 reads: CASSLAGQPQDTDTQYF. The nucleotides are TGTGCCAGCAGCTTGGCCGGGCAGCCCCAGGACACAGATACGCAGTATTTT.